This paragraph covers one T cell receptor (beta chain) sequence. Its matching antigen is unknown. The data derive from a study of OX40 agonist ivuxolimab in advanced cancers. Method: immunoSEQ multiplex PCR; TCRdb's copy keeps in-frame clones and lacks some. The sample lists more than 9,000 clones, roughly 80% occurring once. CDR1 and CDR2 (germline): MNHEY, SMNVEV (reference sequence). The CDR3 is 13 amino acids. V was trimmed by 2 bases and J by 3 bases, leaving 5 bases between them. Broader study findings: CD8+ T cells (on average) carried more expanded clones than CD4+ T cells.

The receptor was isolated from an adult with an advanced solid tumor such as melanoma, head and neck, liver or kidney cancer. The chain employs TRBV27 and TRBJ1-5; D unresolved. Here the sequenced sample was CD4+ or CD8+ T cells sorted from blood, taken in a trial of the OX40 agonist ivuxolimab. CDR3 nucleotide sequence: TGTGCCAGCAGTTTAAGAGACAATCAGCCCCAGCATTTT. This codes for CASSLRDNQPQHF.